Below are 5 T cell receptor beta chains sequenced from a single sample in a study of blood T cell repertoires in COVID-19. Repertoires were generated with immunoSEQ multiplex PCR, while TCRdb's copy carries only in-frame clones and drops some. This repertoire shows about 270,000 clones, around nine tenths found once; its top ten account for about 8.7%. The sequenced sample consisted of peripheral blood. The receptors here all came from a man aged 40-49 years with active or convalescent COVID-19.

The chain is built from TRBV6-5 and TRBJ2-7; 10 bases agree with TRBD1. The V gene's germline CDR1 is MNHEY and CDR2 SVGAGI. The CDR3 is 14 residues long. With 6 bases clipped from V and 6 bases from J, the junction kept 8 bases outside the gene matches. This CDR3 reads CASREGQGPGEQYF. The CDR3 DNA reads TGTGCCAGCAGGGAGGGACAGGGGCCTGGCGAGCAGTACTTC.

The V gene is TRBV13, the J gene TRBJ1-2; a weak D match, TRBD1 (6 bases). Trimming took off 5 bases at V and 8 bases at J, with 21 bases between the two ends. The length of the CDR3 is 15 residues. Germline assignment: CDR1 PRHDT and CDR2 FYEKMQ (reference sequence). CDR3 DNA: TGTGCCAGCAGCCCGGAGACAGGCAAGGCTCGAGGCTACACCTTC. Translation: CASSPETGKARGYTF.

The chain recombines TRBV27 with TRBJ1-2, with unresolved D. Germline CDR1 is MNHEY and CDR2 is SMNVEV (reference sequence). The CDR3 is 13 residues long. V was shortened by 3 bases and J by 4 bases, with 9 bases between the two germline ends. CDR3 sequence: CASSLSSSYGYTF. CDR3 DNA sequence: TGTGCCAGCAGTTTGTCATCTAGCTATGGCTACACCTTC.

This chain connects TRBV11-2 to TRBJ2-7; TRBD2 aligns across 8 bases. The CDR3 spans 15 residues. The V gene end was trimmed by 2 bases and the J gene end by 3 bases; junction bases not matched to a gene: 6. Germline CDR1 is SGHAT and CDR2 is FQNNGV. This CDR3 reads CASSLSGGGNYEQYF. The CDR3 DNA reads as TGTGCCAGCAGCTTATCTGGCGGGGGGAACTACGAGCAGTACTTC.

The genes are TRBV11-3 and TRBJ2-3, with D perhaps matching TRBD2 (6 bases). Germline CDR1 SGHNT, CDR2 YENEEA. V lost 4 bases, J lost 3 bases, and 14 bases lay in between. This CDR3 is 15 amino acids long. The CDR3 region has the DNA TGTGCCAGCAGCTCATGGGCGGGATCAACAGATACGCAGTATTTT. The encoded protein is CASSSWAGSTDTQYF.